Listed below are T cell receptor beta chains from one sample, sequenced in a study of blood T cell repertoires in COVID-19. Repertoires were generated with immunoSEQ multiplex PCR, while TCRdb's copy carries only in-frame clones and drops some. The table records some 310,000 clones, almost 90% of them present only once. Sequenced: peripheral blood. The receptors stem from a woman aged 25-40 years with COVID-19, enrolled during active disease. CDR3s include the opening cysteine and the closing phenylalanine or tryptophan. Each record gives: clone size, V gene, J gene, CDR3 protein. Clone size, where shown, is once, few, many, or a class for clones that have expanded.

size: -
V: TRBV7-9
J: TRBJ2-1
CDR3: CASSLKTSGYNEQFF

size: -
V: TRBV30
J: TRBJ2-2
CDR3: CAWSSPPQTGELFF

size: -
V: TRBV5-1
J: TRBJ1-4
CDR3: CASSLDGGLNEKLFF

size: -
V: TRBV11-2
J: TRBJ2-7
CDR3: CASSSGQPSF

size: -
V: TRBV11-1
J: TRBJ2-1
CDR3: CASSLVRTGLGEQFF

size: once
V: TRBV10-2
J: TRBJ1-5
CDR3: CASSAGQTDSNQPQHF

size: once
V: TRBV19
J: TRBJ1-3
CDR3: CASSPTGNGNTIYF

size: -
V: TRBV5-1
J: TRBJ2-1
CDR3: CASSSQPGAQGDEQFF

size: -
V: TRBV29-1
J: TRBJ2-1
CDR3: CSAAPLAGGPSYNEQFF

size: -
V: TRBV18
J: TRBJ1-1
CDR3: CASSPPADSEAFF

size: -
V: TRBV29-1
J: TRBJ1-1
CDR3: CSVATGGSTEAFF

size: -
V: TRBV28
J: TRBJ1-2
CDR3: CASSLGRNYGYTF

size: few
V: TRBV30
J: TRBJ1-2
CDR3: CAWSSARGSGYTF

size: few
V: TRBV7-9
J: TRBJ2-1
CDR3: CASSPSTVFNEQFF

size: -
V: TRBV30
J: TRBJ1-3
CDR3: CAWSVQGRISGNTIYF

size: -
V: TRBV6-2/TRBV6-3
J: TRBJ1-1
CDR3: CASSYWSNEAFF

size: few
V: TRBV19
J: TRBJ1-1
CDR3: CASSSRTEAFF

size: -
V: TRBV27
J: TRBJ1-1
CDR3: CASSHRQGSTEAFF

size: -
V: TRBV12-3/TRBV12-4
J: TRBJ1-1
CDR3: CASTSGTEAFF

size: -
V: TRBV5-4
J: TRBJ1-4
CDR3: CASSFVGQGAKLFF

size: -
V: TRBV5-1
J: TRBJ1-6
CDR3: CASSLGDSRNSPLHF

size: -
V: TRBV19
J: TRBJ1-1
CDR3: CASSSRGLLTEAFF

size: -
V: TRBV28
J: TRBJ1-2
CDR3: CATSTGTNYGYTF

size: -
V: TRBV20-1
J: TRBJ1-5
CDR3: CSASVTYGGQGYQPQHF

size: few
V: TRBV6-5
J: TRBJ1-1
CDR3: CASSRQGQGGTEAFF